Below are 6 T cell receptor beta chains sequenced from a single sample in a study of T cell clonotyping in hematopoietic cell transplantation. Data came from immunoSEQ multiplex PCR; TCRdb stores just in-frame clones and leaves some out. The table has under 1,400 clones, roughly 65% seen once; the top ten hold 35% to 55%. The starting material was peripheral blood mononuclear cells, obtained 100 days after allogeneic stem cell transplant. These TCRs come from a female patient in her 30s who had an allogeneic stem cell transplant, so T cells may come from the graft donor. Some clones in this sample may be carry-over from other donors' samples.

The CDR3 protein is CASSQDPEINYGYTF. Here the CDR3 DNA reads TGTGCCAGCAGCCAAGACCCAGAGATTAACTATGGCTACACCTTC. The chain carries TRBV4-2 and TRBJ1-2; D is unclear. The V end was cut by 0 bases, the J end by 1 base, with 9 bases between. The length of the CDR3 is 15 residues. In germline, CDR1 is LGHNA, CDR2 YNFKEQ.

The chain is built from TRBV7-9 and TRBJ2-1, with 7 bases matching TRBD1. CDR1 and CDR2 (germline): SEHNR, FQNEAQ (reference sequence). This CDR3 contains 14 residues. The trim removed 5 bases at V and 4 bases at J, leaving 5 bases unmatched. CDR3 region: CASSEGQMYNEQFF. The CDR3 nucleotides are TGTGCCAGCAGCGAGGGACAGATGTACAATGAGCAGTTCTTC.

By share, this clone counts as large. The V and J genes are TRBV27 and TRBJ2-1; 7 bases fit TRBD1. The CDR3 length is 13 residues. Germline V gene data show CDR1 as MNHEY and CDR2 as SMNVEV (reference sequence). V shed 3 bases and J 7 bases; nucleotides not matched to a gene: 3. This CDR3 reads CASSFLQGNEQFF. DNA of the CDR3: TGTGCCAGCAGTTTCCTACAGGGGAATGAGCAGTTCTTC.

This clone was counted a few times. This sequence joins TRBV27 and TRBJ2-3; TRBD1 agrees at 8 bases. V lost 1 base to trimming and J lost 2 bases; unmatched junction nucleotides: 8. CDR1 MNHEY and CDR2 SMNVEV come from the germline V gene (reference sequence). The CDR3 is 17 amino acids. The CDR3 nucleotides are TGTGCCAGCAGTTTATTCGAGGACAGGGCCCACACAGATACGCAGTATTTT. This encodes CASSLFEDRAHTDTQYF.

V usage is TRBV4-1 and J usage is TRBJ2-7; 8 bases align to TRBD1. This CDR3 is built from 14 residues. Germline assignment: CDR1 MGHRA and CDR2 YSYEKL. J lost 4 bases, V lost 2 bases, and 4 bases had no gene match. CDR3 nucleotides: TGCGCCAGCAGCCAACTAACAGGGGGGTACGAGCAGTACTTC. This codes for CASSQLTGGYEQYF.

The gene calls are TRBV11-1 and TRBJ2-6, with no clear D. In germline, CDR1 is SGHAT, CDR2 FQDESV (reference sequence). V shed 2 bases and J shed 0 bases, with 8 bases lying between them. This CDR3 spans 16 amino acids. The CDR3 loop reads CASSLTENSGANVLTF. CDR3 nucleotides: TGTGCCAGCAGCTTAACGGAAAACTCTGGGGCCAACGTCCTGACTTTC.